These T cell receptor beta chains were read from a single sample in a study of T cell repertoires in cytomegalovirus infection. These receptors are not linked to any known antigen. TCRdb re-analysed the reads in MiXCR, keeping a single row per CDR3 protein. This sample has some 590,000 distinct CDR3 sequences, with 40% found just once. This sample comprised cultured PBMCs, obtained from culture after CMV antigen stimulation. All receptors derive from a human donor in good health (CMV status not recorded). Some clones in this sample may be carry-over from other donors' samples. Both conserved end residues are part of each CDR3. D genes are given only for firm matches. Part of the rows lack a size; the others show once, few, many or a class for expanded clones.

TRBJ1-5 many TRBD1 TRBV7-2 TGTGCCAGCAGCTTAGGACAGGGACGCAATCAGCCCCAGCATTTT CASSLGQGRNQPQHF
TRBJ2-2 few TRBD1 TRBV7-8 TGTGCCAGCAGCGAAGGGACAGTGGGGACCGGGGAGCTGTTTTTT CASSEGTVGTGELFF
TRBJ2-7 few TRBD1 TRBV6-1 TGTGCCAGCAGTGAAAATGGGGCGGGGACAGGAGGCGACGAGCAGTACTTC CASSENGAGTGGDEQYF
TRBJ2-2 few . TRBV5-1 TGCGCCAGCAGCGGGGTCGACAGCCACACCGGGGAGCTGTTTTTT CASSGVDSHTGELFF
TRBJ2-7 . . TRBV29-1 TGCAGCGTTGCGGACGGAACCTCCTACGAGCAGTACTTC CSVADGTSYEQYF
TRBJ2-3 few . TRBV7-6 TGTGCCAGCAGCTTAGCTGACGGTCTAGCAGGGGCAGATACGCAGTATTTT CASSLADGLAGADTQYF
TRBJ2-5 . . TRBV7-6 TGTGCCAGCAGCTTAGCGGGGTCCAGCGGCCAAGAGACCCAGTACTTC CASSLAGSSGQETQYF
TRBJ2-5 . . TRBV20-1 TGCAGTGCTAGGAGGGACACCCAAGAGACCCAGTACTTC CSARRDTQETQYF
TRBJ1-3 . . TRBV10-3 TGTGCCATCAGTGAGTCGAGTCGCTCTGGAAACACCATATATTTT CAISESSRSGNTIYF
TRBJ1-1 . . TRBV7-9 TGTGCCAGCAGCCCGGATATGTTCACTGAAGCTTTCTTT CASSPDMFTEAFF
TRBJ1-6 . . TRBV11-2 TGTGCCAGCAGCCCCCAAGGAAAGGACCCACCCCTCCACTTT CASSPQGKDPPLHF
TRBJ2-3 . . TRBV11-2 TGTGCCAGCAGCCTTGTGTTCACTGGTAGCGGTGCGCAGTATTTT CASSLVFTGSGAQYF
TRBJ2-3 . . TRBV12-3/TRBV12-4 TGTGCCAGCAGCTCCAACAAGGGGGGGAGAAGCACAGATACGCAGTATTTT CASSSNKGGRSTDTQYF
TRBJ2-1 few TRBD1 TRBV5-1 TGCGCCAGCAGCGTACGACAGGGGGCAGGGAATGAGCAGTTCTTC CASSVRQGAGNEQFF
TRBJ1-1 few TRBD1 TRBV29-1 TGCAGCGTGCGGACAGGGTTGAGCACTGAAGCTTTCTTT CSVRTGLSTEAFF
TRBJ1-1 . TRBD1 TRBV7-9 TGTGCCAGCAGGAGACAGGGGGGGACTGAAGCTTTCTTT CASRRQGGTEAFF
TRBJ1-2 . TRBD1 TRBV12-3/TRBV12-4 TGTGCCAGCAGCCAGGGGGACGGCTACACCTTC CASSQGDGYTF
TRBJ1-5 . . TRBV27 TGTGCCAGCAGTTTGCGATTGGGGAATCAGCCCCAGCATTTT CASSLRLGNQPQHF
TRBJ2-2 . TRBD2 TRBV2 TGTGCCAGCAAGAAGAGACTAGCCGGAGGGGAGCTGTTTTTT CASKKRLAGGELFF
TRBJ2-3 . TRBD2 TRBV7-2 TGTGCCAGCAGCTCGGCGGGGGGCCGGGCAGATACGCAGTATTTT CASSSAGGRADTQYF
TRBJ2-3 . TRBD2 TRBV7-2 TGTGCCAGCAGCTCTAGCGGGAACACAGATACGCAGTATTTT CASSSSGNTDTQYF
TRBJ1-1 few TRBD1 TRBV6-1 TGTGCCACCTATGACAGGGGGCTTATGGCTTTCTTT CATYDRGLMAFF
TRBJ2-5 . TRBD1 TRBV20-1 TGCAGTGCCCCAATGACAGGGCAAGAGACCCAGTACTTC CSAPMTGQETQYF
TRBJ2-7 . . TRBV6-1 TGTGCCAGCAGTACCTTAGCCAGGGAGTACTTC CASSTLAREYF
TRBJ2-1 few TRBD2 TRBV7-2 TGTGCCAGCAGCTGGGGCGGGGGTGAGCAGTTCTTC CASSWGGGEQFF
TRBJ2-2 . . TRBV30 TGTGCCGGTGGACACCCCGGGGAGCTGTTTTTT CAGGHPGELFF
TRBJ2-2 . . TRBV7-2 TGTGCCAGCAGCCCCCATACCACCGGGGAGCTGTTTTTT CASSPHTTGELFF
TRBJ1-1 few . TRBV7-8 TGTGCCAGCAGCTTAGTCCCAGGTTACACTGAAGCTTTCTTT CASSLVPGYTEAFF
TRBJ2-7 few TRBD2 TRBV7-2 TGTGCCAGCAGCCCCCGACTAGCGGGAGATTTTGTGTTTGGCGAGCAGTACTTC CASSPRLAGDFVFGEQYF
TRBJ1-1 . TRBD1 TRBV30 TGTGCCTGGAGTGTACGTGGGACAGGGTCTTTCCCGGACACTGAAGCTTTCTTT CAWSVRGTGSFPDTEAFF
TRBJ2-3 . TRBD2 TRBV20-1 TGCAGTGCTGCCGGGACTAGCGGGGGGGCCGGAACAGATACGCAGTATTTT CSAAGTSGGAGTDTQYF
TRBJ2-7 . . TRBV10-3 TGTGCCATCAGTGACTCGACAGAGCCCTACGAGCAGTACTTC CAISDSTEPYEQYF
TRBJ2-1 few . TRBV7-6 TGTGCCAGCAGCTTAGAGGTCGATGAGCAGTTCTTC CASSLEVDEQFF
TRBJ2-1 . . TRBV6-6 TGTGCCAGCAGTCCCGGAGGGCCTCGGGTCAATGAGCAGTTCTTC CASSPGGPRVNEQFF
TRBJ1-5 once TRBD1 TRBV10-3 TGTGCCATCAGTGAGTCGATAGGGGACAGGGATCAGCCCCAGCATTTT CAISESIGDRDQPQHF
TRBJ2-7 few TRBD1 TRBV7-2 TGTGCCAGCAGCTTCCGGGACAGATGGAACGAGCAGTACTTC CASSFRDRWNEQYF